A single T cell receptor beta chain is shown here with its context. Ranging in age from roughly 6 to 95, the donors were healthy Caucasian individuals from Russia. Per sample, no less than 5.5 micrograms of total RNA were extracted. These data originate in a study of blood T cells in healthy people across ages. Germline V gives CDR1 MNHEY, CDR2 SVGEGT. Trimming pared 8 bases from V and 2 bases from J, leaving 11 bases between. The CDR3 length is 13 residues. Through a sample-barcoded 5' primer and a J-beta primer mix, a second PCR was run for roughly 6 to 11 cycles. Researchers report that a template-switch adaptor with 12 random nucleotides tagged each cDNA molecule. Any given sample supplied a minimum of 2.5 million CDR3-containing paired-end reads. TCRdb redid the calling of the 5' RACE reads with MiXCR, one entry per CDR3 protein. The repertoire holds roughly 800,000 distinct CDR3 sequences, with 58% as singletons.

Source material: blood. This receptor was taken from a man younger than 45 in good health. The chain joins TRBV6-2 or TRBV6-3 to TRBJ2-3; D unclear. CDR3 loop: CASYEPYTDTQYF. The CDR3 DNA reads TGTGCCAGCTACGAGCCGTACACAGATACGCAGTATTTT.